Reported below is one T cell receptor (beta chain). Profiled with immunoSEQ multiplex PCR; TCRdb holds only in-frame clones, not every one. The sample consists of about 140,000 clones, roughly four fifths of them appearing once. Looked up from germline, CDR1 is MNHEY and CDR2 is SMNVEV (reference sequence). V lost 2 bases to trimming and J lost 7 bases, with 8 bases between them. CDR3 length: 12 amino acids. These data originate in a study of blood T cell repertoires in COVID-19. The chain recombines TRBV27 with TRBJ1-1; D may be TRBD1 (5 bases). Material for sequencing was PBMCs or T cells enriched from blood (not recorded which). The clonotype was recovered from a woman between 18 and 29 years old who had been exposed to COVID-19. The CDR3 region has the DNA TGTGCCAGCAGTTTAAGGGGCCGTGAAGCTTTCTTT. Its translation: CASSLRGREAFF.